These 27 T cell receptor beta chains originate from one sample sequenced in a study of shared clonotypes between healthy human individuals. The data were produced by immunoSEQ multiplex PCR, yet TCRdb's version contains in-frame clones alone and is incomplete. Of 2 million to 3 million clones in the sample, roughly 93% were seen once. What was sequenced was naive CD4+ T cells from PBMCs. Subset: CD45RA+ positively selected. Receptor source: a young man in good health. Some clones in this sample may be carry-over from other donors' samples.

The V and J genes are TRBV15 and TRBJ2-7; D is ambiguous. The CDR3 runs to 13 residues. Germline CDR1 and CDR2: LNHNV and YYDKDF (reference sequence). Trimming shortened V by 9 bases and J by 5 bases, and 17 bases separated the two germline ends. The DNA for the CDR3 is TGTGCCACTCGAGTTCGGTACTTGGACGAGCAGTACTTC. It specifies CATRVRYLDEQYF.

Concerning this clone itself: Other nucleotide sequences in the sample specify the same CDR3. The chain employs TRBV5-1 and TRBJ2-7; perhaps TRBD1 as D (5 bases). The CDR3 has 15 residues. The germline V gene has CDR1 SGHRS and CDR2 YFSETQ. Trimming shortened V by 0 bases and J by 4 bases, and 14 bases separated the two germline ends. Here the CDR3 DNA reads TGCGCCAGCAGCTTGGCGGGTCCTGGGGCATACGAGCAGTACTTC. Protein sequence: CASSLAGPGAYEQYF.

The chain uses TRBV10-3 and TRBJ1-3, with D possibly TRBD1 on 6 matching bases. Germline V gives CDR1 ENHRY, CDR2 SYGVKD. Trimming pared 10 bases from V and 8 bases from J, leaving 21 bases between. This CDR3 region has 14 residues. The CDR3 DNA reads TGTGCCACGCGCGGGACATTCGATGGGGACACCATATATTTT. Protein sequence: CATRGTFDGDTIYF.

The gene calls are TRBV7-2 and TRBJ2-5, with 7 bases lining up with TRBD2. Germline values: CDR1 SGHTA, CDR2 FQGNSA. This CDR3 spans 15 amino acids. V shed 1 base, J shed 3 bases, and the junction held 5 bases outside the gene matches. The DNA of the CDR3 is TGTGCCAGCAGCTTAGTTGGGACTATAAAAGAGACCCAGTACTTC. This translates into CASSLVGTIKETQYF.

This rearrangement joins TRBV29-1 to TRBJ2-7; 13 bases match TRBD2. The CDR3 contains 14 residues. The J segment lost 1 base and the V segment lost 4 bases, leaving 1 base of the junction unmatched. Germline V gene data show CDR1 as SQVTM and CDR2 as ANQGSEA. The CDR3 bases are TGCAGCGTTGGGGGACTAGCGGGGTCCTACGAGCAGTACTTC. Translated, it gives CSVGGLAGSYEQYF.

The genes are TRBV5-4 and TRBJ2-7; D call uncertain. Germline V gene lookup returns CDR1 SGHNT and CDR2 YYREEE (reference sequence). The ends were cut back, 3 bases at V and 1 base at J, with 8 bases in the middle. This CDR3 is 13 amino acids long. CDR3 nucleotides: TGTGCCAGCAGCTCAAGGACGTCCTACGAGCAGTACTTC. This translates into CASSSRTSYEQYF.

V and J are TRBV7-3 and TRBJ2-2, with 12 bases fitting TRBD2. The CDR3 loop spans 20 amino acids. Germline assignment: CDR1 SGHTA and CDR2 FQGTGA. Losses at the gene ends were 0 bases for V and 2 bases for J; bases not matched to a gene: 10. CDR3 sequence (DNA): TGTGCCAGCAGCTTAACGTGGTCGACTAGCGGGAGAGCAAACACCGGGGAGCTGTTTTTT. It codes for CASSLTWSTSGRANTGELFF.

Note on this clone: At the DNA level, this CDR3 is encoded by other sequences in the same sample as well. The chain couples TRBV29-1 to TRBJ1-1; maybe TRBD1 (5 bases). The germline V gene has CDR1 SQVTM and CDR2 ANQGSEA. V lost 5 bases and J 1 base, leaving 11 bases between the germline ends. This CDR3 is 13 amino acids long. The CDR3 loop reads CSVLRDGNTEAFF. The CDR3 nucleotides read TGCAGCGTTTTAAGGGACGGGAACACTGAAGCTTTCTTT.

This CDR3 reads CASSPGTSGPGNEQFF. The CDR3 DNA sequence: TGTGCCAGCAGCCCGGGGACTAGCGGGCCAGGGAATGAGCAGTTCTTC. The gene calls are TRBV5-4 and TRBJ2-1, with 12 positions matching TRBD2. Germline-derived CDR1 and CDR2 are SGHNT and YYREEE (reference sequence). Germline trimming cut 4 bases from V and 7 bases from J; bases unmatched to any gene: 9. The CDR3 is made up of 16 amino acids. The complete variable domain, with remaining parts taken from reference TRBV5-4 and TRBJ2-1, reads ETGVTQSPTHLIKTRGQQVTLRCSSQSGHNTVSWYQQALGQGPQFIFQYYREEENGRGNFPPRFSGLQFPNYSSELNVNALELDDSALYLCASSPGTSGPGNEQFFGPGTRLTVL.

V usage is TRBV5-3 and J usage is TRBJ2-7; TRBD1 aligns across 8 bases. TRBV5-3 belongs to the ORF category, with a function that is uncertain. V lost 5 bases to trimming and J lost 2 bases; unmatched junction nucleotides: 9. There are 15 residues in the CDR3. CDR3 nucleotide sequence: TGTGCCAGAAGACCCGGACAGGGTCGAGCCTACGAGCAGTACTTC. As protein: CARRPGQGRAYEQYF.

As for this clone: This sequence may be a read error, since a much larger clone differs from it by one base. J is TRBJ2-5 and V is TRBV6-5; D remains unclear. V lost 4 bases to trimming and J lost 3 bases, with 3 bases between them. The germline V gene has CDR1 MNHEY and CDR2 SVGAGI. This CDR3 contains 11 residues. Here the CDR3 DNA reads TGTGCCAGCAGTTTAGAAGAGACCCAGTACTTC. Translating gives CASSLEETQYF.

The chain combines TRBV5-1 with TRBJ1-3; no reliable D call. The germline V and J ends were trimmed by 5 bases and 4 bases, with 7 bases remaining between them. The CDR3 length is 12 residues. Germline V gene data show CDR1 as SGHRS and CDR2 as YFSETQ. In DNA, the CDR3 is TGCGCCAGCAGGGGAGAAGGAAACACCATATATTTT. This gives the protein CASRGEGNTIYF.

The V call is TRBV4-1, the J call TRBJ1-1; D is perhaps TRBD1 (6 bases). V lost 4 bases and J 1 base, leaving 13 bases between the germline ends. The CDR3 contains 15 residues. CDR1 is MGHRA and CDR2 is YSYEKL in the germline V gene. The CDR3 here is CASSPAGVGNTEAFF. Written as DNA, the CDR3 is TGCGCCAGCAGCCCAGCAGGGGTCGGGAACACTGAAGCTTTCTTT.

The rearrangement links TRBV7-2 to TRBJ2-5; no definite D call. Trimming stripped 2 bases from V and 0 bases from J, with 10 bases between. Germline CDR1 SGHTA, CDR2 FQGNSA. CDR3 length: 15 amino acids. CDR3 in amino acids: CASSLRAYDQETQYF. CDR3 in DNA: TGTGCCAGCAGCTTACGCGCCTACGACCAAGAGACCCAGTACTTC.

The V call is TRBV28, the J call TRBJ2-2, with 14 bases identical to TRBD2. Germline assignment: CDR1 MDHEN and CDR2 SYDVKM. The length of the CDR3 is 16 residues. The V and J ends lost 8 bases and 1 base, in that order; junction bases with no gene match: 3. This CDR3 is CASGGTSGRNTGELFF. The DNA for the CDR3 is TGTGCCAGCGGGGGGACTAGCGGGAGGAACACCGGGGAGCTGTTTTTT.

The sample holds a few counts of this clone. The V call is TRBV6-5, the J call TRBJ1-5; TRBD1 agrees at 8 bases. The CDR3 extends over 15 amino acids. CDR1 is MNHEY, CDR2 SVGAGI, per germline. V was pared by 6 bases and J by 9 bases, with 13 bases of the junction left unmatched. The CDR3 here is CASSASDRGVWPQHF. For the CDR3, the DNA is TGTGCCAGCAGCGCGTCCGACAGGGGTGTCTGGCCCCAGCATTTT.

J is TRBJ2-5 and V is TRBV5-1; 12 nucleotides agree with TRBD2. V was clipped by 1 base and J by 3 bases; unmatched bases: 4. Germline V gene sequence: CDR1 SGHRS, CDR2 YFSETQ. There are 16 residues in the CDR3. CDR3 DNA: TGCGCCAGCAGCTTGTCTCCTAGCGGGAGGGAAGAGACCCAGTACTTC. Translated, it gives CASSLSPSGREETQYF. Full variable domain (rest looked up from reference TRBV5-1 and TRBJ2-5): KAGVTQTPRYLIKTRGQQVTLSCSPISGHRSVSWYQQTPGQGLQFLFEYFSETQRNKGNFPGRFSGRQFSNSRSEMNVSTLELGDSALYLCASSLSPSGREETQYFGPGTRLLVL.

The rearrangement links TRBV7-2 to TRBJ2-2; a possible D gene is TRBD1 (5 bases). The CDR3 is made up of 16 amino acids. The germline gives CDR1 SGHTA, CDR2 FQGNSA. Deletions cut 3 bases from V and 1 base from J, with 12 bases between. The CDR3 protein is CASSFPLGRNTGELFF. Here the CDR3 DNA reads TGTGCCAGCAGCTTCCCACTGGGGCGGAACACCGGGGAGCTGTTTTTT.

The chain links TRBV11-2 to TRBJ1-2; D is uncertain. Germline CDR1 SGHAT, CDR2 FQNNGV. This CDR3 comprises 14 residues. The germline V and J ends were trimmed by 1 base and 4 bases, with 10 bases remaining between them. CDR3 sequence reads: CASSLVPGSYGYTF. DNA for the CDR3: TGTGCCAGCAGCTTAGTGCCTGGTTCCTATGGCTACACCTTC.

Here the CDR3 DNA reads TGTGCCACCTCTAGTCGTGTGGTAACTGAGCAGTTCTTC. It encodes CATSSRVVTEQFF. The chain is built from TRBV15 and TRBJ2-1, with D uncertain. CDR1 and CDR2 from the germline V gene are LNHNV and YYDKDF (reference sequence). The V end lost 8 bases, the J end lost 9 bases, and 17 bases lay between the germline ends. CDR3 length: 13 residues.

The chain couples TRBV7-9 to TRBJ2-1, with D perhaps TRBD2 (6 bases). V was trimmed by 5 bases and J by 0 bases, leaving 11 bases between them. Germline-derived CDR1 and CDR2 are SEHNR and FQNEAQ (reference sequence). The length of the CDR3 is 15 residues. The CDR3 is CASSPGGVSYNEQFF. CDR3 nucleotides: TGTGCCAGCAGCCCGGGCGGGGTCTCCTACAATGAGCAGTTCTTC.

The chain uses TRBV5-1 and TRBJ1-2; maybe TRBD1 (5 bases). Germline V lookup: CDR1 SGHRS, CDR2 YFSETQ. Deletions cut 0 bases from V and 7 bases from J, with 19 bases between. The CDR3 runs 16 residues. The DNA of the CDR3 is TGCGCCAGCAGCTTGGAAGGGACTTACTACTCGGGTGGCTACACCTTC. It is translated as CASSLEGTYYSGGYTF.

The table lists this clone with a count of one. Other nucleotide sequences from this sample produce the same CDR3. The V gene is TRBV5-6, the J gene TRBJ2-5; no clear D gene. CDR1 and CDR2 from the germline V gene are SGHDT and YYEEEE. CDR3 length: 14 residues. The V end was cut by 0 bases, the J end by 3 bases, with 9 bases between. The CDR3 DNA follows: TGTGCCAGCAGCTTGGGACTCCGGGAAGAGACCCAGTACTTC. Translating it yields CASSLGLREETQYF.

J is TRBJ1-1 and V is TRBV2; D uncertain. Trimming cost V 4 bases and J 5 bases, with 14 bases left between them. This CDR3 contains 14 residues. CDR1 is SNHLY, CDR2 FYNNEI, per germline. CDR3 DNA sequence: TGTGCCAGCAGTGCCCGAGGGAAAAGAACTGAAGCTTTCTTT. Translation gives CASSARGKRTEAFF.

Notes on this clone: Other DNA sequences in this sample translate to the same CDR3. V and J are TRBV29-1 and TRBJ2-7, with D possibly TRBD2 on 5 matching bases. The CDR3 length is 11 residues. Germline V gene data show CDR1 as SQVTM and CDR2 as ANQGSEA. V lost 4 bases to trimming and J lost 6 bases, with 10 bases between them. The CDR3 here is CSVVRGSEQYF. The CDR3 nucleotides are TGCAGCGTTGTACGGGGTTCCGAGCAGTACTTC.

This chain's CDR3 is CASSLRYVGQSRANVLTF. CDR3 nucleotides: TGTGCCAGCAGCCTTCGGTATGTAGGACAAAGTCGGGCCAACGTCCTGACTTTC. This chain joins TRBV12-1 and TRBJ2-6; the D segment call TRBD1 is taken from the table without a DNA check. TRBV12-1 is a known pseudogene. The CDR3 has 18 residues.

As to this clone: Other DNA variants within this sample encode the same CDR3. V gene TRBV28 combines with J gene TRBJ2-7, with D possibly matching TRBD2 (5 bases). This CDR3 contains 12 residues. The germline V and J ends were trimmed by 5 bases and 2 bases, with 7 bases remaining between them. CDR1 and CDR2 (germline): MDHEN, SYDVKM. CDR3 sequence: CASSPGAYEQYF. The CDR3 DNA is TGTGCCAGCAGTCCCGGGGCCTACGAGCAGTACTTC.